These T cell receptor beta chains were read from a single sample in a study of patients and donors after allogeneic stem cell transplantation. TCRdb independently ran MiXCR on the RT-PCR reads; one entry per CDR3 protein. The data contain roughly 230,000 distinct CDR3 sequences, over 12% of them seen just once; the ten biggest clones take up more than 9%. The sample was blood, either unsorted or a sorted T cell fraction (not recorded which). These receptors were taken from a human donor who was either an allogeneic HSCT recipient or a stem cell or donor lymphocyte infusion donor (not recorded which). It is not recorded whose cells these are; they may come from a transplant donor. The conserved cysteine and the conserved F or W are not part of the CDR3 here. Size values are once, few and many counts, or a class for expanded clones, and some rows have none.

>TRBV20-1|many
SAKAPGTGGNEQY
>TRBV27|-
ASRLAPQGQQY
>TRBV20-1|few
SAEASGRNEQY
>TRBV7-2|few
ASSLGRGRTYNSPLH
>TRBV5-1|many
ASSYPTSGGADTQY
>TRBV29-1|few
SVEETGRDYEQY
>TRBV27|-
ASSLKPQKYYGYT
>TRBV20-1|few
IPRLAGGGETQY
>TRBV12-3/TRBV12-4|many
ASSKHWTSGVDEQF
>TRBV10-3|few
AISGQGGALREQF
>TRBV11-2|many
ASSLSGGNEQF
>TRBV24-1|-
ATSDPGELF
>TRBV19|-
ASSIDRVKNIQY
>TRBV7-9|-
ASSLAGPNTGELF
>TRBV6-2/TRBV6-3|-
ASPGNQPQH
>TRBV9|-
ASSVVGREGNQPQH
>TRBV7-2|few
ASSLAFGSEAF
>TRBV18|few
ASSPASPPETQY
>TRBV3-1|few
ASSRGVLTYEQY
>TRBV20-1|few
SASPVQGRLTEAF
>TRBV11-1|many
ASSGGPNQPQH
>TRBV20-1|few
SARDSQREGRGTQY
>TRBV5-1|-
ASSLEETDRFTKNIQY
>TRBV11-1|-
ASSLSWAGGTDTQY
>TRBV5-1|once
ASSSGGTEVQY
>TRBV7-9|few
ASSLASSVNYGYT
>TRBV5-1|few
ASSDTPAVNEQF
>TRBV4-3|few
ASSQDFPGANEKLF
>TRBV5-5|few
ASSLGPDREYTEAF
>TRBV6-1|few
ASTTDVAGRSYEQY
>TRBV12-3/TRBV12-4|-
ASKASNSIPQY
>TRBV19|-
ASSIDHGRGTYEQY
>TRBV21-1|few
ASSVAGGAEGTEAF
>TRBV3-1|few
ASSHGGSDTQY
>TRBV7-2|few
ASSPDRTLNTEAF
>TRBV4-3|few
ASSQDSGPLNTEAF
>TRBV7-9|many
ASSTPVVAF
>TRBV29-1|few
SVGGTGLNHEQY
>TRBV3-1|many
ASSQVPGQKRNTEAF
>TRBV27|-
ASSSGTDSNQPQH
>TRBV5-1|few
ASSASGTGQETQY
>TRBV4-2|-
ASSQGASQGLDEQF
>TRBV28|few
ASIPDRGRGNTIY
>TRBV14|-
ASSQDWAGPDYGYT
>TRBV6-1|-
ASTPRMGTEAF
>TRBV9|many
ASSVDTANTGELF
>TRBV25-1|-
ASSSQWGGSTDTQY
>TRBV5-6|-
ASSLEGEQY
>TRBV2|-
ASSVKKAGELF
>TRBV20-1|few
SARERTEAF
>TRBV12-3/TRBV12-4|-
ASSPQGQGHEQF
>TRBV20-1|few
SMGTSGRTSTDTQY
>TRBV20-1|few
SARWGAQNTEAF
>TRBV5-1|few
ASSSTGRRGYPEAF
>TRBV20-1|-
SASHAGAGADTQY